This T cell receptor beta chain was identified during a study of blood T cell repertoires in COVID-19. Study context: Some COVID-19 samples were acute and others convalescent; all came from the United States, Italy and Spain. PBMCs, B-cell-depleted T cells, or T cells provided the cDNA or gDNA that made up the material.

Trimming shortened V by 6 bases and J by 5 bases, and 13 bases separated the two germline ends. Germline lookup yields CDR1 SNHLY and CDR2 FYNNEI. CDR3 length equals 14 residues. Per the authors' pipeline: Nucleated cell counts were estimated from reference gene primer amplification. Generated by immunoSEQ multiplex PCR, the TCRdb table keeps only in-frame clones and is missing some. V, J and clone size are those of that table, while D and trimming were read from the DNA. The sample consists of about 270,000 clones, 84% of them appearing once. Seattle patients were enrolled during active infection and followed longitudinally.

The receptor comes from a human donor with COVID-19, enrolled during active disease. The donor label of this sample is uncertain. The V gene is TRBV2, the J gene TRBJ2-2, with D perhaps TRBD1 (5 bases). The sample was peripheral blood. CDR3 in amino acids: CASSPEGVTGELFF. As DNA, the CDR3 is TGTGCCAGCAGCCCAGAAGGGGTGACCGGGGAGCTGTTTTTT.